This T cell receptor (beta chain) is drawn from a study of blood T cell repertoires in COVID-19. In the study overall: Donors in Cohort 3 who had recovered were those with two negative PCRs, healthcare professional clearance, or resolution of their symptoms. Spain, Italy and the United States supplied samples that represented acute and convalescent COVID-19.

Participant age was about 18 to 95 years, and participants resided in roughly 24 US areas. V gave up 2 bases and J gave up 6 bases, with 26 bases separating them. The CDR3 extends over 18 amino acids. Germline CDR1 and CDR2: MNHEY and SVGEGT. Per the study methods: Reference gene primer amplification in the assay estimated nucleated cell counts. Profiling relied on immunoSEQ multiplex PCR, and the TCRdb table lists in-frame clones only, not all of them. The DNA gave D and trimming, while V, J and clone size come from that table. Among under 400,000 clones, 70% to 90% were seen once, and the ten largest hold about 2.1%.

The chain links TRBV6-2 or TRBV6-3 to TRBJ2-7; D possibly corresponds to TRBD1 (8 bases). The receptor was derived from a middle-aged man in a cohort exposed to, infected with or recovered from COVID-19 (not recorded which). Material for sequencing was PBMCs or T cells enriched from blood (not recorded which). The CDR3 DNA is TGTGCCAGCAGTTACACACGACTGAAATCGGACAGGGAGGGCGAGCAGTACTTC. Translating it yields CASSYTRLKSDREGEQYF.